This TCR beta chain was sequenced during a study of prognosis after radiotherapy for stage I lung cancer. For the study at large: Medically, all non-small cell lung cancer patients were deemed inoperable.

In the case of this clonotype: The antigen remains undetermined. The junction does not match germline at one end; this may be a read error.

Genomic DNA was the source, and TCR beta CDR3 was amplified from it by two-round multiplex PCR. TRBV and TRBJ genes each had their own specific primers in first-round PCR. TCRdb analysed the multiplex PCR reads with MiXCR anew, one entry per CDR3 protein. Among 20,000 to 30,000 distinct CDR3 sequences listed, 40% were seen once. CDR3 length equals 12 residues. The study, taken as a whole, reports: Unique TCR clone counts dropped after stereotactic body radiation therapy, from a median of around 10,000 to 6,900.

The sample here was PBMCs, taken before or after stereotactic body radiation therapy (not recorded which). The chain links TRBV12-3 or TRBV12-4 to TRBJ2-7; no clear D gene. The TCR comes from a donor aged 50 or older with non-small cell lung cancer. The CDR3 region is CASSLLWYEHYF. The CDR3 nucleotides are TGTGCCAGCAGTTTATTGTGGTACGAGCATTACTTC.